The 11 T cell receptor beta chains below all came from one sample that was sequenced in a study of blood T cell repertoires in COVID-19. Some clones are missing from TCRdb's copy, which holds only in-frame ones; the method was immunoSEQ multiplex PCR. The sample records some 390,000 clones, approximately 89% being singletons. The sequencing input was peripheral blood. Receptors originate from a woman aged 60-75 years with COVID-19, enrolled during active disease.

The chain recombines TRBV28 with TRBJ1-2, with 8 positions matching TRBD1. CDR3 length: 17 residues. The V gene end was trimmed by 2 bases and the J gene end by 1 base; junction bases not matched to a gene: 9. In germline, CDR1 is MDHEN, CDR2 SYDVKM. The CDR3 here is CASSLGGATGDNYGYTF. The CDR3 region has the DNA TGTGCCAGCAGTTTAGGAGGGGCGACAGGGGATAACTATGGCTACACCTTC.

The chain employs TRBV6-5 and TRBJ1-1; unclear D gene. V lost 2 bases and J 5 bases, leaving 9 bases between the germline ends. CDR1 and CDR2 from the germline V gene are MNHEY and SVGAGI. This CDR3 spans 13 amino acids. The CDR3: CASSYSFSTEAFF. The DNA for the CDR3 is TGTGCCAGCAGTTACAGTTTTAGTACTGAAGCTTTCTTT.

V is TRBV2 and J is TRBJ1-2; possible D gene TRBD1, 5 bases. The CDR3 totals 13 residues. V lost 3 bases and J lost 7, with 12 bases in between. Germline CDR1 is SNHLY and CDR2 is FYNNEI. CDR3 protein: CASSDAGSFGYTF. The CDR3, as DNA: TGTGCCAGCAGTGACGCAGGGTCGTTTGGCTACACCTTC.

The chain recombines TRBV5-6 with TRBJ2-4; D is perhaps TRBD1 (6 bases). Trimming took off 2 bases at V and 4 bases at J, with 16 bases between the two ends. Germline CDR1 SGHDT, CDR2 YYEEEE. The CDR3 spans 16 residues. CDR3 sequence: CASSLITGTMKNIQYF. In DNA form, the CDR3 reads TGTGCCAGCAGCTTAATAACCGGGACAATGAAAAACATTCAGTACTTC.

The rearrangement uses TRBV5-3 and TRBJ1-1, with D unclear. Being an ORF, TRBV5-3 has a function that is uncertain. The CDR3 is 16 residues long. Between the trimmed V and J ends, which lost 2 bases and 6 bases, there was a span of 20 bases. CDR3 DNA: TGTGCCAGAAGCTTACCAGAGTTTCGACACTTGGCTGAAGCTTTCTTT. Its translation is CARSLPEFRHLAEAFF.

The rearrangement joins TRBV12-2 to TRBJ1-5. TRBV12-2 is an annotated pseudogene. The CDR3 totals 15 residues. The CDR3 DNA follows: TGTGCAAGTCGCTTAGCACGAGGTATTAATCAGCCCCAGCATTTT. The encoded protein is CASRLARGINQPQHF.

In this sample, this clone turned up a few times. The chain joins TRBV10-3 to TRBJ2-1, with a possible D match to TRBD1 (6 bases). V was shortened by 4 bases and J by 4 bases, with 17 bases between the two germline ends. Germline loops: CDR1 ENHRY, CDR2 SYGVKD. CDR3 length: 16 residues. The CDR3 loop reads CAISASTGTRYNEQFF. CDR3 sequence (DNA): TGTGCCATCAGTGCTTCAACAGGGACCCGATACAATGAGCAGTTCTTC.

Of note for this clone: This specimen includes other DNA sequences encoding the same CDR3. The chain uses TRBV11-2 and TRBJ2-3; TRBD2 might be the D (5 bases). Germline CDR1 and CDR2: SGHAT and FQNNGV. The CDR3 is made up of 13 amino acids. The germline V and J ends were trimmed by 0 bases and 6 bases, with 7 bases remaining between them. The CDR3: CASSLDRGDTQYF. The DNA for the CDR3 is TGTGCCAGCAGCTTAGATCGAGGGGATACGCAGTATTTT.

The chain links TRBV11-2 to TRBJ2-7; D is uncertain. Trimming stripped 3 bases from V and 0 bases from J, with 12 bases between. In germline, CDR1 is SGHAT, CDR2 FQNNGV. This CDR3 has 15 residues. DNA of the CDR3: TGTGCCAGCAGCTTGCCCGACACCCGCTCCTACGAGCAGTACTTC. Amino acid sequence: CASSLPDTRSYEQYF.

V gene TRBV3-1 (or the pseudogene TRBV3-2) combines with J gene TRBJ1-2, with TRBD1 matching 9 bases. Trimming at V came to 5 bases and at J to 4 bases, leaving 8 bases not matched to a gene. The CDR3 covers 15 residues. Germline CDR1 LGHDT, CDR2 YNNKEL (reference sequence). CDR3: CASSALQGAIYGYTF. The CDR3 DNA reads TGTGCCAGCAGCGCACTACAGGGGGCGATCTATGGCTACACCTTC.

Notes on this clone: This same CDR3 is encoded by further DNA sequences in the sample. This chain connects TRBV18 to TRBJ2-7, with D perhaps matching TRBD2 (6 bases). CDR1 and CDR2 from the germline V gene are KGHSH and LQKENI. V was cut by 0 bases and J by 4 bases, with 7 bases left in between. The CDR3 contains 13 residues. The CDR3 here is CASSPPSGYEQYF. The CDR3 nucleotides are TGTGCCAGCTCACCACCTAGCGGTTACGAGCAGTACTTC.